A selection of T cell receptor beta chains follows, all from one sample in a study of T cells expressing NK-cell markers. After re-calling the 5' RACE reads, TCRdb lists one entry per CDR3 protein, DNA absent. This sample's table has over 200,000 distinct CDR3 sequences. Sequencing input: blood T cells: a sorted CD56 or NKG2C T cell subset, CD4+ or CD8+ T cells, or bulk PBMC T cells (not recorded which). The receptors stem from a man younger than 35 in good health. The CDR3 runs from the conserved cysteine through the conserved F or W.

V: TRBV20-1; J: TRBJ1-5; CDR3: CSARDLQGSFARPQHF
V: TRBV5-6; J: TRBJ2-1; CDR3: CASSFYGLAMNEQFF
V: TRBV27; J: TRBJ2-1; CDR3: CASRPTGLAGINEQFF
V: TRBV5-4; J: TRBJ2-2; CDR3: CASSSPKRTSGDTGELFF
V: TRBV20-1; J: TRBJ2-1; CDR3: CSATPLSGRAPNEQFF
V: TRBV20-1; J: TRBJ1-5; CDR3: CSAVGSQPQHF
V: TRBV11-2; J: TRBJ2-1; CDR3: CASSLVSADNEQFF
V: TRBV18; J: TRBJ2-1; CDR3: CASSPMGTNEQFF
V: TRBV5-1; J: TRBJ2-1; CDR3: CASSLYGRAGYNEQFF
V: TRBV20-1; J: TRBJ2-3; CDR3: CSASREGPTDTQYF
V: TRBV20-1; J: TRBJ2-3; CDR3: CSARALGQGHSLGTDTQYF
V: TRBV5-1; J: TRBJ2-7; CDR3: CASSLISRAYEQYF
V: TRBV7-6; J: TRBJ1-4; CDR3: CASSLATGAGEKLFF
V: TRBV20-1; J: TRBJ2-7; CDR3: CSAWTSYYEQYF
V: TRBV20-1; J: TRBJ2-2; CDR3: CSARVLGSNTGELFF
V: TRBV5-6; J: TRBJ2-1; CDR3: CASSWTSGSPFLNEQFF
V: TRBV18; J: TRBJ1-2; CDR3: CASSPGTGGYYGYTF
V: TRBV20-1; J: TRBJ2-5; CDR3: CSARGKVVAGEKTQYF
V: TRBV10-3; J: TRBJ1-2; CDR3: CAISEITGFGYTF
V: TRBV7-9; J: TRBJ1-4; CDR3: CASSRTGGRDEKLFF
V: TRBV20-1; J: TRBJ1-5; CDR3: CSAPEGGADQPQHF
V: TRBV20-1; J: TRBJ2-2; CDR3: CSATDSLTGELFF
V: TRBV6-2/TRBV6-3; J: TRBJ2-4; CDR3: CASSYRVAIIQYF
V: TRBV6-1; J: TRBJ1-6; CDR3: CASTAAATADSPLHF
V: TRBV7-6; J: TRBJ1-3; CDR3: CASSFPWTDSGNTIYF
V: TRBV12-3/TRBV12-4; J: TRBJ2-1; CDR3: CASSLSGSDNEQFF
V: TRBV18; J: TRBJ2-2; CDR3: CASSLIDRTGELFF
V: TRBV12-3/TRBV12-4; J: TRBJ1-2; CDR3: CASTHGGAHYGYTF
V: TRBV12-3/TRBV12-4; J: TRBJ2-3; CDR3: CASKAGADTQYF
V: TRBV5-1; J: TRBJ1-4; CDR3: CASSLGDRVGEEKLFF
V: TRBV30; J: TRBJ2-7; CDR3: CAWSPPPGQGVWYEQYF
V: TRBV9; J: TRBJ1-1; CDR3: CASSPHRDGTEAFF
V: TRBV7-2; J: TRBJ2-1; CDR3: CASSPQGVYNEQFF
V: TRBV20-1; J: TRBJ2-5; CDR3: CSASPTGVGETQYF
V: TRBV12-3/TRBV12-4; J: TRBJ1-2; CDR3: CASNRRQGGIYGYDF
V: TRBV20-1; J: TRBJ2-1; CDR3: CSARDSWVSVYEQFF
V: TRBV7-7; J: TRBJ2-5; CDR3: CASSLDWVGEETQYF
V: TRBV7-2; J: TRBJ2-1; CDR3: CASRDRTRNEQFF
V: TRBV29-1; J: TRBJ2-1; CDR3: CSVVLREHNEQFF
V: TRBV6-2/TRBV6-3; J: TRBJ2-1; CDR3: CASSGGLAGSREQFF
V: TRBV20-1; J: TRBJ2-7; CDR3: CSASNWDRGRVQYF